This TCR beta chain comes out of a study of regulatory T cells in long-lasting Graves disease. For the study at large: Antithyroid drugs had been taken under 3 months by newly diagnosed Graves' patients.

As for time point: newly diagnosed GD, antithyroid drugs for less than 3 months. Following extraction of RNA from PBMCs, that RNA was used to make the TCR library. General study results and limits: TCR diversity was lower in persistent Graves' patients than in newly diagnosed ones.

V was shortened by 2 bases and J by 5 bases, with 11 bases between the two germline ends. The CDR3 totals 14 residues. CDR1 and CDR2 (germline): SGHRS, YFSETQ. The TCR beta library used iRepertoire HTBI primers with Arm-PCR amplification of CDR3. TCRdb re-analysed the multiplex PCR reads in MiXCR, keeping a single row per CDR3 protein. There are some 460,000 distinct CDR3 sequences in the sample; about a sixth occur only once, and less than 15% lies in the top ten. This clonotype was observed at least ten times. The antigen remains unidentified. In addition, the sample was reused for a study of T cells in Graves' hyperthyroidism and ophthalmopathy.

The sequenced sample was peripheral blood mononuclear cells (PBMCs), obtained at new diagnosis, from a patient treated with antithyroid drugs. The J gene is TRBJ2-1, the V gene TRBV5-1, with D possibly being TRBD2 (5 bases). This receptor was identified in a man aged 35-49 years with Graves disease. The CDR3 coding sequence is TGCGCCAGCAGCTTCCAGACTACTAACAATGAGCAGTTCTTC. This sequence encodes CASSFQTTNNEQFF.